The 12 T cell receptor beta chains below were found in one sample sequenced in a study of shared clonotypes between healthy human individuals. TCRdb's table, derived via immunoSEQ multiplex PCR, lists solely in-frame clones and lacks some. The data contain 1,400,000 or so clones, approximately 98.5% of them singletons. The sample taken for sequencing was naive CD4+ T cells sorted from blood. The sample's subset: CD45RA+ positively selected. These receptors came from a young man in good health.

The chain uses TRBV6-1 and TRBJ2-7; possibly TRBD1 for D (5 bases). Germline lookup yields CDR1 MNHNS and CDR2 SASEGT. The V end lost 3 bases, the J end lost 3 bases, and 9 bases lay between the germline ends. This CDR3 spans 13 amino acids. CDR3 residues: CASSESTVYEQYF. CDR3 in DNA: TGTGCCAGCAGTGAGTCGACAGTCTACGAGCAGTACTTC.

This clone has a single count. The CDR3 loop is CASSLAGLAGGHGLSYEQYF. Here the CDR3 DNA reads TGCGCCAGCAGCTTGGCCGGGCTAGCGGGAGGCCACGGGCTCTCCTACGAGCAGTACTTC. The chain carries TRBV5-1 and TRBJ2-7; TRBD2 matches at 11 bases. Trimming removed 0 bases from V and 0 bases from J; junction bases left unmatched: 14. The CDR3 totals 20 residues. Germline V gene lookup returns CDR1 SGHRS and CDR2 YFSETQ.

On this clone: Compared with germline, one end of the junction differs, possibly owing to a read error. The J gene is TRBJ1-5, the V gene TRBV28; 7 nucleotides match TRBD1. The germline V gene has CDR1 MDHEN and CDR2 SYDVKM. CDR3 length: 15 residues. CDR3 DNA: TGTGCCAGTAGTTATGTGGGGACAGCAAATCAGCCCCAGCATTTT. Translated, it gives CASSYVGTANQPQHF. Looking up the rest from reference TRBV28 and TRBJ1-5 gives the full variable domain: DVKVTQSSRYLVKRTGEKVFLECVQDMDHENMFWYRQDPGLGLRLIYFSYDVKMKEKGDIPEGYSVSREKKERFSLILESASTNQTSMYLCASSYVGTANQPQHFGDGTRLSIL.

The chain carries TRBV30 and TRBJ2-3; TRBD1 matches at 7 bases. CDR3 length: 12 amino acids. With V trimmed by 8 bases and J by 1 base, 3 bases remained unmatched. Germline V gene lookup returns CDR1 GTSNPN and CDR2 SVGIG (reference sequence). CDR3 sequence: CAADRGTDTQYF. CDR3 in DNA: TGTGCCGCAGACAGGGGCACAGATACGCAGTATTTT.

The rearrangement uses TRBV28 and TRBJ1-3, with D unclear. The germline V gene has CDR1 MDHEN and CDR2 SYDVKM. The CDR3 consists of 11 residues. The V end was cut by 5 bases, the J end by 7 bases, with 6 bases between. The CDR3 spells CASSTRNTIYF. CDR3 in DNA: TGTGCCAGCAGTACGAGGAACACCATATATTTT.

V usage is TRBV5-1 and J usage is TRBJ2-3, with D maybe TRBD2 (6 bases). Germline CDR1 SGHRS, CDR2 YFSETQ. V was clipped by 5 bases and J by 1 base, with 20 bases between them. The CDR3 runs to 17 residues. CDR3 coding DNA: TGCGCCAGCAGGGAGGGTGTCGGGAGCAAGGGCACAGATACGCAGTATTTT. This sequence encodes CASREGVGSKGTDTQYF. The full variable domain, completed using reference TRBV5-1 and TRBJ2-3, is KAGVTQTPRYLIKTRGQQVTLSCSPISGHRSVSWYQQTPGQGLQFLFEYFSETQRNKGNFPGRFSGRQFSNSRSEMNVSTLELGDSALYLCASREGVGSKGTDTQYFGPGTRLTVL.

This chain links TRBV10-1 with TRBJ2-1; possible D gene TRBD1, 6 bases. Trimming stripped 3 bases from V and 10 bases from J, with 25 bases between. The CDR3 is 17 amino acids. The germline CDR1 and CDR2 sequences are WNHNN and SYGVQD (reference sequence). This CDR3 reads CASSDLPTGSPTIEQFF. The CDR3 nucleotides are TGCGCCAGCAGTGACCTGCCGACAGGATCTCCCACAATCGAGCAGTTCTTC.

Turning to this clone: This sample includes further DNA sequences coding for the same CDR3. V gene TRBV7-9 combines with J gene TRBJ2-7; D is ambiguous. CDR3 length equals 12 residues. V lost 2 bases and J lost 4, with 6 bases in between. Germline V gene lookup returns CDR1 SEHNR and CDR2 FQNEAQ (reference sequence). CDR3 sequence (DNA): TGTGCCAGCAGCTTAAGGCCATACGAGCAGTACTTC. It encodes CASSLRPYEQYF.

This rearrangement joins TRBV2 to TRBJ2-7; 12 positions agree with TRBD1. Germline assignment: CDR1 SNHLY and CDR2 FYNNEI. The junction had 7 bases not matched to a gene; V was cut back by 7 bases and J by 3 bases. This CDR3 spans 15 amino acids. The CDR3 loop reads CASTPGQGAIYEQYF. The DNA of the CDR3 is TGTGCCAGCACACCGGGACAGGGGGCGATCTACGAGCAGTACTTC.

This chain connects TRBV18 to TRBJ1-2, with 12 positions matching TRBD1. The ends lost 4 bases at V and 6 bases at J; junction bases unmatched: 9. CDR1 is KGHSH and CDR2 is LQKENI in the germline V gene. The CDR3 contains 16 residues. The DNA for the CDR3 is TGTGCCAGCTCACTGTACCGGGACAGGGGGCCCGATGGCTACACCTTC. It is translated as CASSLYRDRGPDGYTF.

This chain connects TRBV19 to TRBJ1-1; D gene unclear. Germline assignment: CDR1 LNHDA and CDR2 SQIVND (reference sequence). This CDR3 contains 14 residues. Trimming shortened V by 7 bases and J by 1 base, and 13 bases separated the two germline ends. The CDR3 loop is CASMARSTNTEAFF. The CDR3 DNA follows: TGTGCCAGTATGGCCAGGTCAACGAACACTGAAGCTTTCTTT.

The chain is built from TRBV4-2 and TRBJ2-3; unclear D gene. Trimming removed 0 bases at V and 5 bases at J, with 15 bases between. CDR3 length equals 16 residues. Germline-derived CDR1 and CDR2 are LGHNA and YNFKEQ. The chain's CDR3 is CASSQEAVGVGDTQYF. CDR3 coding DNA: TGTGCCAGCAGCCAAGAGGCCGTTGGAGTAGGAGATACGCAGTATTTT.